The 13 T cell receptor beta chains given below trace back to one sample, sequenced in a study of identical twins. TCRdb processed the 5' RACE reads anew with MiXCR; each CDR3 protein has one entry. Among around 480,000 distinct CDR3 sequences, roughly an eighth were seen once, and the ten largest hold about 0.94%. In addition, the sample was reused for a study of yellow fever vaccine responses in identical twins.

Sequenced material: CD4+ T cells sorted from blood. These receptors originate from a woman under 30 in good health.

The rearrangement joins TRBV5-5 to TRBJ2-7; maybe TRBD1 (6 bases). V was cut by 2 bases and J by 5 bases, with 14 bases left in between. Germline V CDR1 and CDR2: SGHKS, YYEKEE (reference sequence). The CDR3 loop spans 14 amino acids. This CDR3 is CASSLSQGIHEQYF. The CDR3 coding sequence is TGTGCCAGCAGCTTAAGTCAGGGGATCCACGAGCAGTACTTC.

Only a few counts were recorded for this clonotype. V is TRBV12-3 or TRBV12-4 and J is TRBJ1-2; D gene ambiguous. Trimming pared 6 bases from V and 0 bases from J, leaving 8 bases between. The CDR3 runs 13 residues. The CDR3 is CASSPPSNYGYTF. CDR3 DNA sequence: TGTGCCAGCAGCCCCCCTTCTAACTATGGCTACACCTTC.

The chain recombines TRBV9 with TRBJ2-3; a weak D match, TRBD2 (6 bases). The V gene's germline CDR1 is SGDLS and CDR2 YYNGEE. The CDR3 is made up of 15 amino acids. Trimming took 3 bases from V and 0 from J, leaving 11 bases between them. CDR3 protein: CASSGSGTSTDTQYF. The CDR3 DNA is TGTGCCAGCAGCGGTTCCGGGACTAGCACAGATACGCAGTATTTT.

This clonotype came up a few times. J is TRBJ1-5 and V is TRBV6-2 or TRBV6-3; D uncertain. Trimming removed 6 bases from V and 9 bases from J, with 18 bases in between. This CDR3 has 14 residues. From germline, CDR1 is MNHEY and CDR2 SVGEGT. The CDR3 sequence is CASSNPGPSGPQHF. The CDR3 region has the DNA TGTGCCAGCAGCAACCCCGGTCCATCCGGGCCCCAGCATTTT.

The gene calls are TRBV6-1 and TRBJ2-5; 9 bases fit TRBD1. V was pared by 7 bases and J by 5 bases, with 8 bases of the junction left unmatched. CDR1 is MNHNS and CDR2 is SASEGT in the germline V gene. This CDR3 has 14 residues. Here the CDR3 DNA reads TGTGCCAGCAATCGACAGGGGGGAGGGGAGACCCAGTACTTC. Protein sequence: CASNRQGGGETQYF.

The rearrangement joins TRBV2 to TRBJ2-5; 13 bases line up with TRBD2. Germline CDR1 and CDR2: SNHLY and FYNNEI. J was trimmed by 0 bases and V by 7 bases; bases with no gene match: 14. This CDR3 is 19 amino acids long. In DNA, the CDR3 is TGTGCCAGCATCCCCGGTGGACTAGCGGGGGCCCTATACCAAGAGACCCAGTACTTC. This translates into CASIPGGLAGALYQETQYF.

V gene TRBV5-1 combines with J gene TRBJ2-7; D gene ambiguous. V lost 0 bases to trimming and J lost 3 bases, with 7 bases between them. Germline values: CDR1 SGHRS, CDR2 YFSETQ. The CDR3 is 13 amino acids. CDR3 bases: TGCGCCAGCAGCTTGGACGGCCGCTACGAGCAGTACTTC. It is translated as CASSLDGRYEQYF.

The chain couples TRBV12-3 or TRBV12-4 to TRBJ1-6; TRBD1 agrees at 7 bases. The CDR3 runs to 15 residues. J lost 6 bases, V lost 4 bases, and 6 bases had no gene match. CDR3 nucleotide sequence: TGTGCCAGCAGTTCGACAGGGATGGGTAATTCACCCCTCCACTTT. It translates to CASSSTGMGNSPLHF.

This clonotype was seen a few times. The rearrangement links TRBV12-5 to TRBJ2-6; D gene unclear. V gave up 7 bases and J gave up 6 bases, with 10 bases separating them. The CDR3 is made up of 13 amino acids. Germline CDR1 LGHNT, CDR2 FRNRAP. This CDR3 is CASADPLANVLTF. DNA of the CDR3: TGTGCTAGTGCCGACCCCCTGGCCAACGTCCTGACTTTC.

This clonotype was counted between two and nine times. This chain connects TRBV5-1 to TRBJ2-1; no clear D gene. This CDR3 comprises 13 residues. The germline gives CDR1 SGHRS, CDR2 YFSETQ. The V end lost 5 bases, the J end lost 6 bases, and 12 bases lay between the germline ends. The CDR3 here is CASSLSAANEQFF. CDR3 DNA sequence: TGCGCCAGCAGTTTGTCGGCGGCCAATGAGCAGTTCTTC. The full variable domain, with the rest looked up from reference TRBV5-1 and TRBJ2-1, is KAGVTQTPRYLIKTRGQQVTLSCSPISGHRSVSWYQQTPGQGLQFLFEYFSETQRNKGNFPGRFSGRQFSNSRSEMNVSTLELGDSALYLCASSLSAANEQFFGPGTRLTVL.

V gene TRBV28 combines with J gene TRBJ2-3; D is possibly TRBD1 (5 bases). Trimming shortened V by 4 bases and J by 3 bases, and 17 bases separated the two germline ends. Looked up from germline, CDR1 is MDHEN and CDR2 is SYDVKM. CDR3 length: 16 residues. The CDR3 DNA is TGTGCCAGCAGTTCCGCCTTGACAGTGGCAACAGATACGCAGTATTTT. This translates into CASSSALTVATDTQYF.

The chain is built from TRBV20-1 and TRBJ2-1; 11 bases fit TRBD2. This CDR3 has 19 residues. The junction had 16 bases not matched to a gene; V was cut back by 6 bases and J by 0 bases. CDR1 DFQATT and CDR2 SNEGSKA come from the germline V gene (reference sequence). This CDR3 is CSAQYGLAGFPSSYNEQFF. The CDR3 DNA reads TGCAGTGCCCAATATGGACTAGCGGGTTTCCCGAGCTCCTACAATGAGCAGTTCTTC.

The chain is built from TRBV5-5 and TRBJ2-5, with D possibly TRBD2 on 5 matching bases. The CDR3 covers 12 residues. Germline CDR1 is SGHKS and CDR2 is YYEKEE (reference sequence). V shed 9 bases and J shed 2 bases, with 11 bases lying between them. Here the CDR3 reads CANLLEQETQYF. For the CDR3, the DNA is TGTGCCAACTTACTAGAGCAAGAGACCCAGTACTTC.